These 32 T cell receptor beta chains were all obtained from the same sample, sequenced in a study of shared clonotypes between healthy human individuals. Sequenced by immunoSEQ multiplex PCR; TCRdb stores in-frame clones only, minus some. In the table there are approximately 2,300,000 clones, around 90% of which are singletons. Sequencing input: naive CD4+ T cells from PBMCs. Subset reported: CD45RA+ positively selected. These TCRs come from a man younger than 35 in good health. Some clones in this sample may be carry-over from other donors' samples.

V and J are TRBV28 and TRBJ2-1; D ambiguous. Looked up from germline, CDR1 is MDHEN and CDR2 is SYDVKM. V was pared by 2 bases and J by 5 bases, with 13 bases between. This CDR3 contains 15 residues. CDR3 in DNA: TGTGCCAGCAGTTTAGCCGGTCGTCGGCACAATGAGCAGTTCTTC. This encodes CASSLAGRRHNEQFF.

CDR3 nucleotides: TGTGCCAGCAGCCCCTCGAGCGGGAGAAACACCATATATTTT. Amino acid sequence: CASSPSSGRNTIYF. The V and J genes are TRBV9 and TRBJ1-3, with D uncertain. Trimming removed 4 bases from V and 5 bases from J, with 13 bases in between. Germline values: CDR1 SGDLS, CDR2 YYNGEE. This CDR3 has 14 amino acids.

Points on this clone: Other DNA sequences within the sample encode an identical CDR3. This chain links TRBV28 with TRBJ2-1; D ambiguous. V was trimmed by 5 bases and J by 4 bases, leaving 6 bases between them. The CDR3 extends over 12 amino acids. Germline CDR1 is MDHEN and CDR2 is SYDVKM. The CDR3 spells CASSPSYNEQFF. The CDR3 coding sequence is TGTGCCAGCAGTCCCAGTTACAATGAGCAGTTCTTC. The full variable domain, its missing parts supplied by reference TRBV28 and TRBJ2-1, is DVKVTQSSRYLVKRTGEKVFLECVQDMDHENMFWYRQDPGLGLRLIYFSYDVKMKEKGDIPEGYSVSREKKERFSLILESASTNQTSMYLCASSPSYNEQFFGPGTRLTVL.

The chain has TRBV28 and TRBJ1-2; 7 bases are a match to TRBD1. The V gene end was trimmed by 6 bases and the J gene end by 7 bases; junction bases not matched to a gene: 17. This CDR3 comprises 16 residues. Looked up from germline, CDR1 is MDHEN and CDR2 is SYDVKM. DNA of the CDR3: TGTGCCAGCAGGCTGGAGGGGGCGTCTCGGGGTGGTGGCTACACCTTC. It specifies CASRLEGASRGGGYTF.

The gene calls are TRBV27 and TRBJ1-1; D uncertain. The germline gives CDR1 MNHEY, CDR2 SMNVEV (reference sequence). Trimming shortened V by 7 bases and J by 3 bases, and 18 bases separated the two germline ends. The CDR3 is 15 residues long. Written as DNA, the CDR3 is TGTGCCAGCAAACTGGAGGGAGGGTTTTACACTGAAGCTTTCTTT. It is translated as CASKLEGGFYTEAFF.

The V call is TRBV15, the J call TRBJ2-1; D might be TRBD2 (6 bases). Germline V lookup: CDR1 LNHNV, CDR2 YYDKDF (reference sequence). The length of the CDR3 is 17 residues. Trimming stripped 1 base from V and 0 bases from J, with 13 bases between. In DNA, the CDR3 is TGTGCCACCAGCAGAGGGGCGCGGGGAATCTCCTACAATGAGCAGTTCTTC. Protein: CATSRGARGISYNEQFF.

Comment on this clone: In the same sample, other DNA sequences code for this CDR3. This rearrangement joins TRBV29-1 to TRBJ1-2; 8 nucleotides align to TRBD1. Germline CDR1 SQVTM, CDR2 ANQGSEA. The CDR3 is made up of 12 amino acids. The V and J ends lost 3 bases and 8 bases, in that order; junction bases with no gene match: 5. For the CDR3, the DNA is TGCAGCGTTGAGGCAGGGGGCGGCGGCTACACCTTC. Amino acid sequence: CSVEAGGGGYTF. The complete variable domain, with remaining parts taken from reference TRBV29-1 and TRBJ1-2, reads SAVISQKPSRDICQRGTSLTIQCQVDSQVTMMFWYRQQPGQSLTLIATANQGSEATYESGFVIDKFPISRPNLTFSTLTVSNMSPEDSSIYLCSVEAGGGGYTFGSGTRLTVV.

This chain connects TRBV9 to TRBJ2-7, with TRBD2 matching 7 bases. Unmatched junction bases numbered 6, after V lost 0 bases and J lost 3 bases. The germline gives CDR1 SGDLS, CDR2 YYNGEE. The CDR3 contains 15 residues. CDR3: CASSVGEGLVYEQYF. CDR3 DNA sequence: TGTGCCAGCAGCGTAGGGGAGGGTTTGGTCTACGAGCAGTACTTC.

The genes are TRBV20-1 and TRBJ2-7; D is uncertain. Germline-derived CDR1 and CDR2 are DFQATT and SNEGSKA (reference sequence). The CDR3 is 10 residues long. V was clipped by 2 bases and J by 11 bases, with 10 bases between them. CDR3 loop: CSARYRVEYF. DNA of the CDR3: TGCAGTGCTAGATATAGGGTGGAGTACTTC.

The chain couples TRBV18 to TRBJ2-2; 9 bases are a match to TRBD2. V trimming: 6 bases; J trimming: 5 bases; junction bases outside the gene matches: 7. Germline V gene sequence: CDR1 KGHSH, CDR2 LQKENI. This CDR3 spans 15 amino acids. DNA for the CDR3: TGTGCCAGCTCCGCGTTAGCGGGAGAAACCGGGGAGCTGTTTTTT. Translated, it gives CASSALAGETGELFF.

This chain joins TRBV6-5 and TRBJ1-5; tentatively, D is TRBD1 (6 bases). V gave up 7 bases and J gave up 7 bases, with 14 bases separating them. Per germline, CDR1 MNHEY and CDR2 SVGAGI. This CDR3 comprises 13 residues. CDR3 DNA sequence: TGTGCCAGCACCAGGACAGTAGGACAGCCCCAGCATTTT. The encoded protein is CASTRTVGQPQHF.

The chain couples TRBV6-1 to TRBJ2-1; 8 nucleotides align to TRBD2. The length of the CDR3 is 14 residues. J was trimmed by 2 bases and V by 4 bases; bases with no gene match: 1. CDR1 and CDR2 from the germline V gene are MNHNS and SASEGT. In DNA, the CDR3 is TGTGCCAGCAGTGCTAGCGGGCCCTACAATGAGCAGTTCTTC. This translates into CASSASGPYNEQFF.

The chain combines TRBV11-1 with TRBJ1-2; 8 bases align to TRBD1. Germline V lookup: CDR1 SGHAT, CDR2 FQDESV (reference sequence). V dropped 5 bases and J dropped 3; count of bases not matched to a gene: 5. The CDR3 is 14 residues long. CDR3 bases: TGTGCCAGCAGCCGGACAGGGTATGACTATGGCTACACCTTC. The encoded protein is CASSRTGYDYGYTF.

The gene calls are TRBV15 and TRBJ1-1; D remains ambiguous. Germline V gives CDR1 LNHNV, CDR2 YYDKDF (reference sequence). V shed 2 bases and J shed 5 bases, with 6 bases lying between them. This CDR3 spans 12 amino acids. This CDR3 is CATSRTSTEAFF. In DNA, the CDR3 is TGTGCCACCAGCAGAACAAGTACTGAAGCTTTCTTT.

CDR3 sequence: CASSYQTGRIGGYTF. The CDR3 DNA sequence: TGTGCCAGCAGTTACCAGACAGGGAGAATCGGTGGCTACACCTTC. The chain couples TRBV6-6 to TRBJ1-2; 7 positions agree with TRBD1. Germline V gene sequence: CDR1 MNHNY, CDR2 SVGAGI (reference sequence). CDR3 length: 15 residues. J gave up 7 bases and V 2 bases, and 10 bases lay outside the gene matches.

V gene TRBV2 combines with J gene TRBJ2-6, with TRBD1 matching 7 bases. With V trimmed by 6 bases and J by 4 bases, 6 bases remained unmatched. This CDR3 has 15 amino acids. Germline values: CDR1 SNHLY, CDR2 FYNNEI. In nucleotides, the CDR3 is TGTGCCAGCAGAAAACAGGGGACCGGGGCCAACGTCCTGACTTTC. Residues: CASRKQGTGANVLTF. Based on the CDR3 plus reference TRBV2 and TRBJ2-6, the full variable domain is EPEVTQTPSHQVTQMGQEVILRCVPISNHLYFYWYRQILGQKVEFLVSFYNNEISEKSEIFDDQFSVERPDGSNFTLKIRSTKLEDSAMYFCASRKQGTGANVLTFGAGSRLTVL.

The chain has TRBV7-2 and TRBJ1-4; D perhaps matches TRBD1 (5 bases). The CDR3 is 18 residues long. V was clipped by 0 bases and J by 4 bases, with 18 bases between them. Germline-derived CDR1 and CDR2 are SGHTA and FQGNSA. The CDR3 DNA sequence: TGTGCCAGCAGCTTAGCGCGAGTGTTTCAGGGAATTAATGAAAAACTGTTTTTT. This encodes CASSLARVFQGINEKLFF.

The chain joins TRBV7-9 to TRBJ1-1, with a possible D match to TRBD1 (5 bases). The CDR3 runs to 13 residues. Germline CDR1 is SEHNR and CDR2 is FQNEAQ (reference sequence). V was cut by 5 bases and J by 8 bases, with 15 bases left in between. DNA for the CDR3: TGTGCCAGCAGCCTAGGGGCAGCCACCGAAGCTTTCTTT. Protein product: CASSLGAATEAFF.

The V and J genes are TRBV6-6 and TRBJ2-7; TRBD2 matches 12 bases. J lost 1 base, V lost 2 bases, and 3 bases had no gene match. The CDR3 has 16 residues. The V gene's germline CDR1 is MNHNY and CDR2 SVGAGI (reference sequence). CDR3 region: CASSYGLAGNSYEQYF. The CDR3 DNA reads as TGTGCCAGCAGTTACGGACTAGCGGGAAATTCCTACGAGCAGTACTTC.

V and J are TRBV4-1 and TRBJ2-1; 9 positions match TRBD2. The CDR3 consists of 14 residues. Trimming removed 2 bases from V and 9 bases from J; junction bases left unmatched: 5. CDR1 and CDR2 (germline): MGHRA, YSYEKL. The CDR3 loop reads CASSQTGLAGEQFF. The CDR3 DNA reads TGCGCCAGCAGCCAAACGGGACTAGCCGGTGAGCAGTTCTTC.

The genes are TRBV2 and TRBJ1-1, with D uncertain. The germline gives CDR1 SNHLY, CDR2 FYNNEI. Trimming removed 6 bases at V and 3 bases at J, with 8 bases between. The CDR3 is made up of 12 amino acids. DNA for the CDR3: TGTGCCAGCAGGATACACGACACTGAAGCTTTCTTT. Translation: CASRIHDTEAFF.

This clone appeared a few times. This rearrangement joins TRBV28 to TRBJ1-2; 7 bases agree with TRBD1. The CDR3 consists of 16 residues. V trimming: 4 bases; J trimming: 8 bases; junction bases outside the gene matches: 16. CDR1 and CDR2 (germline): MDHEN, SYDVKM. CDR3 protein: CASSSTRPVQGGGYTF. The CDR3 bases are TGTGCCAGCAGTTCAACGCGACCAGTTCAGGGGGGCGGCTACACCTTC.

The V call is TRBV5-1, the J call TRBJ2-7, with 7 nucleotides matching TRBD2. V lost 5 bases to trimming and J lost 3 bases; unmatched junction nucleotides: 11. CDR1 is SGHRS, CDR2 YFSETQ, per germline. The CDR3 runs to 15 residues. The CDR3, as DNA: TGCGCCAGCAGGCTATACCGGGGAGGGGACTACGAGCAGTACTTC. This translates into CASRLYRGGDYEQYF. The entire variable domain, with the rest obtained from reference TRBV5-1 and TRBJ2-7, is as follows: KAGVTQTPRYLIKTRGQQVTLSCSPISGHRSVSWYQQTPGQGLQFLFEYFSETQRNKGNFPGRFSGRQFSNSRSEMNVSTLELGDSALYLCASRLYRGGDYEQYFGPGTRLTVT.

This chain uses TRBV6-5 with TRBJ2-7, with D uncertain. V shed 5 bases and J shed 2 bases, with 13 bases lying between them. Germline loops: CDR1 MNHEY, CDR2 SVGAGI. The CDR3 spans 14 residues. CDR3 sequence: CASSRIGTTYEQYF. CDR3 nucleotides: TGTGCCAGCAGTCGTATAGGAACCACCTACGAGCAGTACTTC.

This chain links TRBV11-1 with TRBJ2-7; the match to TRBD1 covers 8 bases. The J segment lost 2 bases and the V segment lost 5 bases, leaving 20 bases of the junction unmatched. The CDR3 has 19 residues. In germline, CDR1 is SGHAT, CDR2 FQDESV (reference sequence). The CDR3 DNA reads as TGTGCCAGCAGCCTGACCTCGGACAGGGCCACTTGGAACCCCTACGAGCAGTACTTC. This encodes CASSLTSDRATWNPYEQYF.

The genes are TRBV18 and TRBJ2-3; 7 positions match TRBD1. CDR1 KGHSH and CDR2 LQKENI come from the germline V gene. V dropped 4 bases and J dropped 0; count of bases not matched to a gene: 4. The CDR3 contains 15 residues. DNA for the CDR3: TGTGCCAGCTCACTATACAGGGGAAGCACAGATACGCAGTATTTT. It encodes CASSLYRGSTDTQYF.

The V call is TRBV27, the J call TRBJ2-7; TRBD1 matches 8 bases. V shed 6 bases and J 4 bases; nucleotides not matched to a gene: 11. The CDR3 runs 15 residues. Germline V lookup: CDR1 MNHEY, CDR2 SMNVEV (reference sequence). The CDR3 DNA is TGTGCCAGCAGCCAAAGCCGAGACAGGGGTTACGAGCAGTACTTC. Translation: CASSQSRDRGYEQYF.

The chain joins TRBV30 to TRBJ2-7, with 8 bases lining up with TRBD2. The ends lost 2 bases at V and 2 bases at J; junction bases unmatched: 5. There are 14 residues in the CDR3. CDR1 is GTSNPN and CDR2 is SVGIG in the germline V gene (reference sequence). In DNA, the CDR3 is TGTGCCTGGAGTCTTTTAGCGGGGACCTACGAGCAGTACTTC. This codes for CAWSLLAGTYEQYF.

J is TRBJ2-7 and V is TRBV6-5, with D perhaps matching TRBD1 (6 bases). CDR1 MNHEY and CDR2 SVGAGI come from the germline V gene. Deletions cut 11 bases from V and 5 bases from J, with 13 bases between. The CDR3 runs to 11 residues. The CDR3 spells CAPNRVHEQYF. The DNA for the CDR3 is TGTGCCCCAAACAGGGTCCACGAGCAGTACTTC.

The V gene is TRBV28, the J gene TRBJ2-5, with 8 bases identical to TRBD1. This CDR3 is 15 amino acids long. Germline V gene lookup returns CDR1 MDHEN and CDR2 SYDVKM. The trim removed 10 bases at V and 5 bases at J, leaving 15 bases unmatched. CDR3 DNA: TGTGCCACCGAAGGGGCAAAAACAGGGGGTGAGACCCAGTACTTC. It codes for CATEGAKTGGETQYF.

As DNA, the CDR3 is TGCGCCAGCAGCTTGGCCCCGCTCGGTCCTCTAATGGAGCAGTACTTC. The encoded protein is CASSLAPLGPLMEQYF. The chain joins TRBV5-1 to TRBJ2-7, with unresolved D. The CDR3 loop spans 16 amino acids. Germline CDR1 reads SGHRS; CDR2 reads YFSETQ. V was trimmed by 0 bases and J by 7 bases, leaving 20 bases between them.

The CDR3 sequence is CASSNLGRPLYF. Here the CDR3 DNA reads TGTGCCAGCAGCAACCTAGGCCGCCCGCTGTACTTC. V is TRBV28 and J is TRBJ2-7; D is undetermined. Trimming left V 6 bases short and J 12 bases short, with 18 bases between. The CDR3 length is 12 residues. Germline V gene lookup returns CDR1 MDHEN and CDR2 SYDVKM.